These T cell receptor beta chains were read from a single sample in a study of T cells in Graves' hyperthyroidism and ophthalmopathy. Each CDR3 protein is one row after TCRdb ran MiXCR on the multiplex PCR reads. The table has approximately 370,000 distinct CDR3 sequences, about 15% seen once; the top ten hold approximately 32%. Sequencing was done on a sample of blood. The receptors were sampled from a woman in her thirties with Graves' hyperthyroidism. CDR3s include the opening cysteine and the closing phenylalanine or tryptophan. The size field is filled for only some rows; it gives once, few, many or a size class.

size | J | V | length | CDR3
- | TRBJ1-3 | TRBV18 | 17 | CASSPRAQAFSGNTIYF
few | TRBJ2-1 | TRBV3-1 | 16 | CASSHRARSPYNEQFF
many | TRBJ2-1 | TRBV3-1 | 14 | CASMKTSGRGEQFF
few | TRBJ1-4 | TRBV27 | 17 | CASSFTLGQGVNEKLFF
- | TRBJ2-7 | TRBV11-2 | 16 | CASSSGTSGSANEQYF
many | TRBJ2-2 | TRBV3-1 | 14 | CASSQGLNTGELFF
- | TRBJ2-5 | TRBV19 | 16 | CASSQGAGVGRETQYF
many | TRBJ1-2 | TRBV3-1 | 17 | CASSQDPPGWANYGYTF
many | TRBJ2-7 | TRBV27 | 14 | CASSLRRETYEQYF
few | TRBJ2-3 | TRBV20-1 | 15 | CSARSPSGRTDTQYF
- | TRBJ2-6 | TRBV19 | 12 | CASTLGSNVLTF
few | TRBJ2-1 | TRBV7-9 | 15 | CASSLVAESGNEQFF
few | TRBJ2-7 | TRBV5-1 | 14 | CASSGRQGQLEQYF
- | TRBJ2-5 | TRBV10-3 | 16 | CAIRSHVSTGGETQYF
few | TRBJ1-5 | TRBV7-2 | 15 | CASSLRGYGDQPQHF
many | TRBJ2-7 | TRBV30 | 16 | CAWSAGGDRVSYEQYF
many | TRBJ1-1 | TRBV10-3 | 14 | CAIRRQGPTQEAFF
few | TRBJ2-3 | TRBV7-9 | 20 | CASSLARTSGSRNSTDTQYF
- | TRBJ2-1 | TRBV5-1 | 15 | CASEAGTSVTNEQFF
many | TRBJ1-5 | TRBV18 | 13 | CASSPGSNQPQHF
- | TRBJ1-2 | TRBV28 | 14 | CASSRDREGYGYTF
many | TRBJ1-1 | TRBV11-1 | 12 | CASSQRYTETFF
many | TRBJ1-5 | TRBV3-1 | 16 | CASSQAGTHSNQPQHF
many | TRBJ2-2 | TRBV3-1 | 14 | CASSFLVQREELFF
many | TRBJ2-7 | TRBV28 | 13 | CASSFDGGYEQYF
many | TRBJ2-7 | TRBV3-1 | 12 | CASSQETYEQYF
many | TRBJ2-7 | TRBV15 | 16 | CATSKDASAGRYEQYF
few | TRBJ2-7 | TRBV20-1 | 14 | CSALLAGGPYEQYF
- | TRBJ2-5 | TRBV9 | 14 | CASSDDRNKETQYF
- | TRBJ2-4 | TRBV10-3 | 15 | CAISPEMGSKNIQYF
- | TRBJ2-7 | TRBV20-1 | 14 | CSAGRDRASYEQYF
many | TRBJ2-3 | TRBV5-1 | 19 | CASSLLPGLAGEDTDTQYF
many | TRBJ1-1 | TRBV18 | 18 | CASSPPGTGGAGNTEAFF
many | TRBJ2-7 | TRBV9 | 16 | CASSRTSGKSTYEQYF
many | TRBJ1-2 | TRBV27 | 16 | CASSLWGDRANYGYTF
- | TRBJ2-1 | TRBV6-5 | 17 | CASSYSENRGSYNEQFF
many | TRBJ2-3 | TRBV5-5 | 16 | CASSDRTSGSTDTQYF
many | TRBJ2-1 | TRBV28 | 14 | CASSFGESYNEQFF
- | TRBJ2-3 | TRBV19 | 17 | CASSLDLGLAGTDTQYF
- | TRBJ2-2 | TRBV6-2/TRBV6-3 | 16 | CASRKETSVNTGELFF
- | TRBJ2-7 | TRBV27 | 20 | CASSLSAVKRLAGGIDEQYF
- | TRBJ2-2 | TRBV5-1 | 15 | CASSPQTAYTGELFF
- | TRBJ2-7 | TRBV19 | 12 | CASSRGVDEQYF
many | TRBJ1-2 | TRBV5-4 | 14 | CASSLQGADYGYTF
many | TRBJ1-2 | TRBV28 | 14 | CASSHTTRDYGYTF
- | TRBJ1-2 | TRBV7-2 | 13 | CASREGTPYGYTF
many | TRBJ2-4 | TRBV5-1 | 13 | CASSLGFENIQYF
- | TRBJ2-7 | TRBV4-1 | 15 | CASSQNSGRGYEQYF